The 18 T cell receptor beta chains below come from one sample, sequenced in a study of tissue T cells after allogeneic stem cell transplantation. As for time point: mouse harvest day 7 after allogeneic transplant. Each mouse received 10^7 T-cell-depleted marrow cells plus 10^6 splenic CD5+ T cells by tail vein. Profiling relied on immunoSEQ multiplex PCR, and the TCRdb table lists in-frame clones only, not all of them. The sample shows over 7,000 clones, around 48% of them seen only once. Sequenced material: gut tissue. The receptors here all came from a female BALB/c mouse given C57BL/6 T cells with graft-versus-host disease after an allogeneic hematopoietic cell transplant.

This clone is termed medium-sized. Gene names and germline refer to mouse. The read ends 1 residue before the CDR3 terminus; that terminus is restored from the germline J gene. V and J are TRBV29 and TRBJ1-2; 8 bases are shared with TRBD1. After removal of 3 bases from V and 4 bases from J, the junction contained 7 bases not matched to a gene. The germline CDR1 and CDR2 sequences are MSHET and SYDVDS. This CDR3 is 15 amino acids long. The DNA read from the CDR3 is TGTGCTAGCAGTTTTCCAGGGGGCGCTGGCTCCGACTACACC. It translates to CASSFPGGAGSDYT. The complete CDR3 protein is CASSFPGGAGSDYTF.

The table lists this clone with a few counts. Gene names refer to mouse genes. The CDR3 is cut off 1 residue early in the read; its end comes from the germline J gene. This chain connects TRBV3 to TRBJ2-7; maybe TRBD2 (6 bases). Trimming cost V 1 base and J 2 bases, with 9 bases left between them. CDR3 length: 14 residues. Germline values: CDR1 SNHLY, CDR2 FYNGKV (reference sequence). The CDR3 bases that were read are TGTGCCAGCAGCTTAGGACTGGACGCCTATGAACAGTAC. Translation: CASSLGLDAYEQY. The entire CDR3 reads CASSLGLDAYEQYF.

A word on this clone: Genes and germline come from the mouse. The read falls 1 residue short of the CDR3 end, and the missing part is taken from the germline J gene. V is TRBV16 and J is TRBJ1-1; the D is unclear. The CDR3 contains 12 residues. Deletions cut 1 base from V and 6 bases from J, with 6 bases between. CDR1 and CDR2 (germline): SGHSA, FRNQAP. The CDR3 bases that were read are TGTGCAAGCAGCTTAGTTGGCCCAGAAGTCTTC. Translated, it gives CASSLVGPEVF. In full, the CDR3 reads CASSLVGPEVFF.

Remarks on this clone: Mouse gene names apply. The DNA read from the CDR3 is TGTGCCAGCAGTCTGTGGGATTCTGGAAATACGCTCTAT. It codes for CASSLWDSGNTLY. The entire CDR3 is CASSLWDSGNTLYF. V and J are TRBV26 and TRBJ1-3; D remains ambiguous. The read finishes 1 residue shy of the CDR3 end, and the germline J gene is used to complete it. The ends were cut back, 1 base at V and 0 bases at J, with 4 bases in the middle. Looked up from germline, CDR1 is KGHPV and CDR2 is FQNQEV (reference sequence). The CDR3 is made up of 14 amino acids.

With regard to this clone: Mouse gene names and germline throughout. The CDR3 end is not reached by the read, which stops 1 residue before it; the germline J gene fills it in. This rearrangement joins TRBV13-2 to TRBJ1-3, with TRBD1 identical over 8 bases. Unmatched junction bases numbered 2, after V lost 3 bases and J lost 3 bases. The V gene's germline CDR1 is NNHNN and CDR2 SYGAGS (reference sequence). The CDR3 sequence is 14 residues long. The CDR3 DNA, read in part, is TGTGCCAGCGGTGGACAGGGGTATGGAAATACGCTCTAT. The encoded protein is CASGGQGYGNTLY. The entire CDR3 reads CASGGQGYGNTLYF.

This clone was observed a few times. Here the gene names and germline are mouse. The missing CDR3 end, 1 residue past where the read stops, is filled in from the germline J gene. The gene calls are TRBV26 and TRBJ2-1, with a possible D match to TRBD1 (7 bases). Deletions cut 6 bases from V and 3 bases from J, with 12 bases between. Germline CDR1 KGHPV, CDR2 FQNQEV (reference sequence). The CDR3 loop spans 14 amino acids. The CDR3 DNA, read in part, is TGTGCCAGCAGCGATCAGGGGGGCTATGCTGAGCAGTTC. This encodes CASSDQGGYAEQF. The whole CDR3 reads CASSDQGGYAEQFF.

As to this clone: Genes and germline are mouse. The read ends 1 residue before the CDR3 terminus; that terminus is restored from the germline J gene. The chain links TRBV17 to TRBJ2-5; 10 nucleotides agree with TRBD2. The CDR3 contains 15 residues. Germline V CDR1 and CDR2: MNHDT, YYDKIL. V dropped 2 bases and J dropped 3; count of bases not matched to a gene: 2. CDR3 DNA, as far as it was read: TGTGCTAGCAGTAGACCTGGGGGGGCGCAAGACACCCAGTAC. It specifies CASSRPGGAQDTQY. The complete CDR3 reads CASSRPGGAQDTQYF.

In its sample, this clone was seen a few times. The gene names given are mouse names. CDR3 DNA (partial): TGTGCCAGCAGTCTGTCAGGGGATGAACAGTAC. Its translation is CASSLSGDEQY. The full CDR3 reads CASSLSGDEQYF. The J gene is TRBJ2-7, the V gene TRBV26; perhaps TRBD1 as D (5 bases). The CDR3 goes on 1 residue after the read ends, and that part is filled in from the germline J gene. This CDR3 has 12 amino acids. V was shortened by 0 bases and J by 5 bases, with 5 bases between the two germline ends. Germline V lookup: CDR1 KGHPV, CDR2 FQNQEV (reference sequence). The full variable domain, in which reference TRBV26 and TRBJ2-7 provide the parts outside the CDR3, is NSKVIQTPRYLVKGQGQKAKMRCIPEKGHPVVFWYQQNKNNEFKFLINFQNQEVLQQIDMTEKRFSAECPSNSPCSLEIQSSEAGDSALYLCASSLSGDEQYFGPGTRLTVL.

Comment on this clone: Mouse names are used for the genes. With the read ending 1 residue before the CDR3 end, the germline J gene is used to fill in that end. The chain links TRBV5 to TRBJ2-4; D may be TRBD1 (6 bases). V was pared by 0 bases and J by 1 base, with 8 bases between. The CDR3 is 15 residues long. Germline V gives CDR1 LGHNA, CDR2 YNLKQL (reference sequence). The covered CDR3 bases are TGTGCCAGCAGCCAAGATCCAGGGGGTCAAAACACCTTGTAC. Translation: CASSQDPGGQNTLY. The CDR3 reads in full as CASSQDPGGQNTLYF.

As for this clone: Gene names and germline match the mouse. The read comes to an end 1 residue before the CDR3 does, leaving the germline J gene to fill in the end. The chain is built from TRBV3 and TRBJ1-3, with a possible D match to TRBD1 (5 bases). Per the germline V gene, CDR1 is SNHLY and CDR2 is FYNGKV (reference sequence). The CDR3 consists of 13 residues. Between the trimmed V and J ends, which lost 5 bases and 3 bases, there was a span of 8 bases. The CDR3 region is CASSPRGGNTLYF. The covered CDR3 bases are TGTGCCAGCAGCCCGAGGGGTGGAAATACGCTCTAT. The full variable domain, in which reference TRBV3 and TRBJ1-3 provide the parts outside the CDR3, is GPKVLQIPSHQIIDMGQMVTLNCDPVSNHLYFYWYKQILGQQMEFLVNFYNGKVMEKSKLFKDQFSVERPDGSYFTLKIQPTALEDSAVYFCASSPRGGNTLYFGEGSRLIVV.

With regard to this clone: The listed genes are named as in mouse. Read sequence stops 1 residue before the CDR3 end, and the germline J gene provides the missing end. The chain uses TRBV16 and TRBJ2-7, with TRBD2 matching over 11 bases. Trimming took 5 bases from V and 2 from J; bases not matched to a gene: 2. Germline assignment: CDR1 SGHSA and CDR2 FRNQAP. CDR3 size: 14 residues. The CDR3 sequence: CASSATGGAYEQYF. CDR3 DNA, as far as it was read: TGTGCAAGCAGCGCGACTGGGGGGGCCTATGAACAGTAC.

On this clone itself: The genes are named according to mouse. The read is 1 residue too short to cover the CDR3 end, so that end is filled in from the germline J gene. The V and J genes are TRBV5 and TRBJ1-1; tentatively, D is TRBD1 (6 bases). Trimming took 1 base from V and 3 from J, leaving 12 bases between them. This CDR3 is built from 15 residues. Germline-derived CDR1 and CDR2 are LGHNA and YNLKQL (reference sequence). CDR3 sequence: CASSQVTGRYTEVFF. Incomplete CDR3 DNA: TGTGCCAGCAGCCAAGTCACAGGGAGGTACACAGAAGTCTTC.

Turning to this clone: Here the gene names and germline are mouse. From the germline J gene comes the end of the CDR3, since the read stops 1 residue before it. The chain has TRBV13-3 and TRBJ2-5; 8 bases match TRBD1. Germline V gene sequence: CDR1 NNHDY, CDR2 SYVADS. This CDR3 is 12 amino acids long. The J segment lost 6 bases and the V segment lost 3 bases, leaving 0 bases of the junction unmatched. The covered CDR3 bases are TGTGCCAGCAGTGGGACAGGGGACACCCAGTAC. As protein: CASSGTGDTQY. The whole CDR3 protein reads CASSGTGDTQYF. Filled out from reference TRBV13-3 and TRBJ2-5, the complete variable domain reads EAAVTQSPRSKVAVTGGKVTLSCHQTNNHDYMYWYRQDTGHGLRLIHYSYVADSTEKGDIPDGYKASRPSQENFSLILELASLSQTAVYFCASSGTGDTQYFGPGTRLLVL.

Details on this clone: The genes are named according to mouse. The CDR3 end is not reached by the read, which stops 1 residue before it; the germline J gene fills it in. The genes are TRBV3 and TRBJ2-1; TRBD2 matches at 7 bases. Trimming removed 3 bases from V and 7 bases from J; junction bases left unmatched: 3. CDR3 length: 13 amino acids. CDR1 SNHLY and CDR2 FYNGKV come from the germline V gene (reference sequence). CDR3 bases read: TGTGCCAGCAGCTTTTTTGGGGGGGCTGAGCAGTTC. This translates into CASSFFGGAEQF. The entire CDR3 protein reads CASSFFGGAEQFF.

Turning to this clone: Mouse gene names and germline throughout. Read coverage stops 1 residue before the CDR3 terminus; the germline J gene supplies the remainder. The V gene is TRBV12-1, the J gene TRBJ2-1; D might be TRBD2 (7 bases). The CDR3 extends over 14 amino acids. The germline gives CDR1 SGHSN, CDR2 HYEKVE. V was trimmed by 0 bases and J by 3 bases, leaving 8 bases between them. The CDR3 DNA, read in part, is TGTGCCAGCTCTCTCGGGGGGCGCTATGCTGAGCAGTTC. The encoded protein is CASSLGGRYAEQF. The whole CDR3 region reads CASSLGGRYAEQFF. Combining the CDR3 with reference TRBV12-1 and TRBJ2-1 gives the whole variable domain DSGVVQSPRHIIKEKGGRSVLTCIPISGHSNVVWYQQTLGKELKFLIQHYEKVERDKGFLPSRFSVQQFDDYHSEMNMSALELEDSAMYFCASSLGGRYAEQFFGPGTRLTVL.

By proportion, this clone is large. The gene names here belong to mouse. The observed sequence ends 1 residue before the CDR3 terminus, with the missing tail filled in from the germline J gene. This chain links TRBV3 with TRBJ2-7, with 9 bases aligning to TRBD2. Germline trimming cut 0 bases from V and 6 bases from J; bases unmatched to any gene: 3. Germline V gives CDR1 SNHLY, CDR2 FYNGKV (reference sequence). The CDR3 is 14 residues long. The DNA read from the CDR3 is TGTGCCAGCAGCTTAGCTGGGGGGGCAGCTGAACAGTAC. Its translation: CASSLAGGAAEQY. The CDR3 as a whole reads CASSLAGGAAEQYF.

About this clone: The germline and genes are mouse ones. Sequencing ends 1 residue short of the CDR3 end; the germline J gene provides the rest. V is TRBV5 and J is TRBJ2-7; 10 bases align to TRBD2. The CDR3 length is 14 residues. Germline V gives CDR1 LGHNA, CDR2 YNLKQL (reference sequence). Trimming removed 1 base from V and 7 bases from J; junction bases left unmatched: 4. The CDR3: CASSQVLGGREQYF. The covered CDR3 bases are TGTGCCAGCAGCCAAGTCCTGGGGGGGCGGGAACAGTAC.

This clone has just one count. The genes and germline here are from mouse. The read stops 1 residue short of the end of the CDR3; the missing end is completed from the germline J gene. V usage is TRBV16 and J usage is TRBJ2-3; 8 nucleotides agree with TRBD2. The CDR3 consists of 15 residues. Trimming took 6 bases from V and 0 from J; bases not matched to a gene: 5. CDR1 and CDR2 from the germline V gene are SGHSA and FRNQAP. The CDR3 sequence is CASRSGGASAETLYF. The part of the CDR3 DNA that was read is TGTGCAAGCAGGAGCGGGGGGGCTAGTGCAGAAACGCTGTAT.